This passage covers 32 T cell receptor beta chains from one sample sequenced in a study of blood T cells in healthy people across ages. Together with a sample-barcoded 5' primer, a J-beta primer mix was included in a second PCR lasting about 7 to 12 cycles. TCRdb used MiXCR to reprocess the 5' RACE reads, holding one entry per CDR3 protein. This sample has about 830,000 distinct CDR3 sequences, with approximately 59% found just once. The sample consisted of blood. The source is a young man in good health.

In its sample, this clonotype was seen a few times. The chain joins TRBV2 to TRBJ1-2; tentative D call: TRBD1 (5 bases). Germline CDR1 reads SNHLY; CDR2 reads FYNNEI. The CDR3 spans 12 residues. Trimming took off 0 bases at V and 8 bases at J, with 7 bases between the two ends. CDR3 amino acids: CASSEARDGYTF. CDR3 DNA sequence: TGTGCCAGCAGTGAAGCGAGGGACGGCTACACCTTC.

The CDR3 DNA reads TGTGCCAGCAGTCTGACTGGCCCGGCCTACAATGAGCAGTTCTTC. The encoded protein is CASSLTGPAYNEQFF. The J gene is TRBJ2-1, the V gene TRBV27; D not certain. Germline CDR1 is MNHEY and CDR2 is SMNVEV (reference sequence). There are 15 residues in the CDR3. V dropped 5 bases and J dropped 2 bases, with 13 bases sitting between them.

There are a few counts of this clonotype. The chain joins TRBV20-1 to TRBJ1-2; D is possibly TRBD1 (6 bases). CDR3 length: 15 residues. The germline gives CDR1 DFQATT, CDR2 SNEGSKA (reference sequence). With 0 bases removed from V and 4 bases from J, the gap between germline ends came to 15 bases. The CDR3 DNA reads TGCAGTGCTAGAGATCTTGAGACAGGCGTCTATGGCTACACCTTC. It specifies CSARDLETGVYGYTF.

V and J are TRBV7-2 and TRBJ2-6, with unresolved D. This CDR3 has 16 residues. In germline, CDR1 is SGHTA, CDR2 FQGNSA. Trimming pared 4 bases from V and 4 bases from J, leaving 14 bases between. CDR3 sequence (DNA): TGTGCCAGCAGCTCCCGATTATTGAGAGGGGCCAACGTCCTGACTTTC. Its translation is CASSSRLLRGANVLTF.

V is TRBV20-1 and J is TRBJ1-1; 9 positions agree with TRBD1. Losses at the gene ends were 6 bases for V and 2 bases for J; bases not matched to a gene: 4. This CDR3 contains 13 residues. Germline assignment: CDR1 DFQATT and CDR2 SNEGSKA (reference sequence). The CDR3 sequence is CSAGDRANTEAFF. The CDR3 coding sequence is TGCAGTGCCGGGGACAGGGCTAACACTGAAGCTTTCTTT.

A note on this clonotype: One end of the junction varies from germline; a read error may be responsible. The V call is TRBV7-2, the J call TRBJ1-2; 9 nucleotides match TRBD1. This CDR3 is built from 17 residues. Germline V gives CDR1 SGHTA, CDR2 FQGNSA. CDR3 loop: CASTQRAGGTGNYDYTF. Here the CDR3 DNA reads TGTGCCAGCACCCAGAGGGCCGGAGGGACAGGGAACTATGACTACACCTTC.

V usage is TRBV5-6 and J usage is TRBJ2-2; a possible D gene is TRBD1 (6 bases). Germline CDR1 SGHDT, CDR2 YYEEEE. Trimming took off 4 bases at V and 1 base at J, with 11 bases between the two ends. This CDR3 region has 15 residues. CDR3 residues: CASSATGRNTGELFF. For the CDR3, the DNA is TGTGCCAGCAGCGCAACAGGGAGGAACACCGGGGAGCTGTTTTTT.

The V gene is TRBV4-1, the J gene TRBJ2-1; D possibly corresponds to TRBD1 (6 bases). The length of the CDR3 is 14 residues. V lost 6 bases, J lost 7 bases, and 16 bases lay in between. Germline V gives CDR1 MGHRA, CDR2 YSYEKL. The chain's CDR3 is CASSRETGSNEQFF. CDR3 in DNA: TGCGCCAGCAGTAGGGAGACAGGTTCGAATGAGCAGTTCTTC.

This chain connects TRBV20-1 to TRBJ1-4, with D possibly matching TRBD1 (6 bases). CDR3 length: 16 residues. Trimming removed 1 base from V and 3 bases from J, with 15 bases in between. The germline V gene encodes CDR1 DFQATT and CDR2 SNEGSKA (reference sequence). This chain's CDR3 is CSARVQGGVSNEKLFF. CDR3 bases: TGCAGTGCTAGAGTACAGGGTGGTGTGTCTAATGAAAAACTGTTTTTT.

The V and J genes are TRBV7-3 and TRBJ2-2, with 7 positions matching TRBD2. The CDR3 is made up of 13 amino acids. V lost 4 bases and J lost 7; bases outside the gene matches: 3. CDR1 and CDR2 from the germline V gene are SGHTA and FQGTGA. CDR3 DNA: TGTGCCAGCAGCTCTGGACTAGGCGGGGAGCTGTTTTTT. The encoded protein is CASSSGLGGELFF.

The chain employs TRBV4-2 and TRBJ2-2; weak D call: TRBD2 (5 bases). Trimming shortened V by 0 bases and J by 6 bases, and 8 bases separated the two germline ends. This CDR3 has 14 residues. Germline CDR1 LGHNA, CDR2 YNFKEQ. The CDR3 reads CASSQDLAAGELFF. The CDR3 DNA follows: TGTGCCAGCAGCCAAGATCTAGCAGCCGGGGAGCTGTTTTTT.

This rearrangement joins TRBV29-1 to TRBJ1-2; TRBD1 matches 10 bases. CDR3 size: 15 residues. Germline V lookup: CDR1 SQVTM, CDR2 ANQGSEA. V lost 3 bases to trimming and J lost 8 bases; unmatched junction nucleotides: 12. Here the CDR3 DNA reads TGCAGCGTTGACGGTCCCCGGGGGACAGGGGACGGCTACACCTTC. Its translation: CSVDGPRGTGDGYTF.

The chain links TRBV20-1 to TRBJ2-7, with 7 nucleotides matching TRBD2. V lost 5 bases, J lost 4 bases, and 8 bases stayed unmatched. This CDR3 contains 13 residues. Germline CDR1 DFQATT, CDR2 SNEGSKA (reference sequence). The CDR3 protein is CSALGGTGYEQYF. In nucleotides, the CDR3 is TGCAGTGCTCTCGGGGGGACGGGGTACGAGCAGTACTTC.

This clonotype occurred a few times. V usage is TRBV2 and J usage is TRBJ2-7; D is ambiguous. V dropped 4 bases and J dropped 0 bases, with 7 bases sitting between them. Germline CDR1 reads SNHLY; CDR2 reads FYNNEI. The CDR3 covers 13 residues. The DNA of the CDR3 is TGTGCCAGCAGTGGCGTCGGCTCCTACGAGCAGTACTTC. Its translation is CASSGVGSYEQYF.

This chain links TRBV20-1 with TRBJ1-4; D possibly corresponds to TRBD1 (5 bases). Looked up from germline, CDR1 is DFQATT and CDR2 is SNEGSKA (reference sequence). The V gene lost 3 bases and the J gene lost 5 bases, with 13 bases spanning the gap. This CDR3 contains 14 residues. The CDR3 reads CSASLGTWNEKLFF. The CDR3 DNA follows: TGCAGTGCTAGTCTTGGGACCTGGAATGAAAAACTGTTTTTT.

V is TRBV7-9 and J is TRBJ1-2, with 9 nucleotides matching TRBD1. The CDR3 totals 13 residues. CDR1 SEHNR and CDR2 FQNEAQ come from the germline V gene (reference sequence). V gave up 8 bases and J gave up 6 bases; unmatched junction bases: 7. The CDR3: CASERDRENGYTF. CDR3 in DNA: TGTGCCAGCGAAAGGGACAGGGAAAATGGCTACACCTTC.

The rearrangement joins TRBV5-6 to TRBJ2-7; TRBD2 aligns across 13 bases. The CDR3 consists of 16 residues. V was pared by 0 bases and J by 3 bases, with 3 bases of the junction left unmatched. CDR1 SGHDT and CDR2 YYEEEE come from the germline V gene. In nucleotides, the CDR3 is TGTGCCAGCAGCTTGGAAGGACTAGCGGGGGTCTACGAGCAGTACTTC. This translates into CASSLEGLAGVYEQYF.

The chain employs TRBV15 and TRBJ1-4; D not certain. The germline CDR1 and CDR2 sequences are LNHNV and YYDKDF (reference sequence). Between the trimmed V and J ends, which lost 3 bases and 0 bases, there was a span of 20 bases. The length of the CDR3 is 19 residues. The CDR3 nucleotides read TGTGCCACCAGCAGCGCCTCTTGGCTATACGCGACAACTAATGAAAAACTGTTTTTT. Amino acid sequence: CATSSASWLYATTNEKLFF.

The chain combines TRBV2 with TRBJ1-2; 7 bases are shared with TRBD1. This CDR3 is built from 14 residues. V lost 3 bases to trimming and J lost 4 bases; unmatched junction nucleotides: 5. CDR1 and CDR2 (germline): SNHLY, FYNNEI. CDR3 sequence reads: CASSEPGGAYGYTF. In DNA form, the CDR3 reads TGTGCCAGCAGTGAGCCAGGGGGTGCCTATGGCTACACCTTC. Full variable domain (missing parts from reference TRBV2 and TRBJ1-2): EPEVTQTPSHQVTQMGQEVILRCVPISNHLYFYWYRQILGQKVEFLVSFYNNEISEKSEIFDDQFSVERPDGSNFTLKIRSTKLEDSAMYFCASSEPGGAYGYTFGSGTRLTVV.

The J gene is TRBJ1-4, the V gene TRBV12-3 or TRBV12-4; TRBD1 agrees at 7 bases. V lost 7 bases, J lost 8 bases, and 10 bases stayed unmatched. The CDR3 has 14 amino acids. This CDR3 is CASTHDRAGEKLFF. CDR3 nucleotide sequence: TGTGCCAGCACTCACGACAGGGCCGGCGAAAAACTGTTTTTT.

The CDR3 loop reads CASNSGRGATWDEQYF. In DNA form, the CDR3 reads TGTGCCAGTAACTCTGGTCGGGGGGCCACATGGGACGAGCAGTACTTC. This chain uses TRBV28 with TRBJ2-7; the D gene is possibly TRBD2 (7 bases). CDR3 length equals 16 residues. Looked up from germline, CDR1 is MDHEN and CDR2 is SYDVKM. Deletions cut 9 bases from V and 5 bases from J, with 26 bases between.

The V and J genes are TRBV4-3 and TRBJ2-6; tentatively, D is TRBD1 (6 bases). The germline CDR1 and CDR2 sequences are LGHNA and YSLEER. The ends were cut back, 6 bases at V and 2 bases at J, with 11 bases in the middle. This CDR3 contains 15 residues. This CDR3 is CASSRRQAGANVLTF. The DNA of the CDR3 is TGCGCCAGCAGTCGACGACAGGCTGGGGCCAACGTCCTGACTTTC.

The chain links TRBV15 to TRBJ2-6; D perhaps matches TRBD1 (6 bases). Per the germline V gene, CDR1 is LNHNV and CDR2 is YYDKDF (reference sequence). The ends were cut back, 0 bases at V and 6 bases at J, with 9 bases in the middle. This CDR3 contains 15 residues. CDR3 amino acids: CATSRDRGVANVLTF. CDR3 bases: TGTGCCACCAGCAGAGACAGGGGAGTGGCCAACGTCCTGACTTTC.

The J gene is TRBJ2-1, the V gene TRBV14; 11 bases are a match to TRBD1. J gave up 3 bases and V 0 bases, and 10 bases lay outside the gene matches. Germline values: CDR1 SGHDN, CDR2 FVKESK. The CDR3 length is 19 residues. The CDR3 sequence: CASSQDLMMGQGVYNEQFF. The CDR3 DNA is TGTGCCAGCAGCCAAGATCTTATGATGGGACAGGGGGTCTACAATGAGCAGTTCTTC.

V usage is TRBV30 and J usage is TRBJ2-1; 10 bases fit TRBD2. Unmatched junction bases numbered 6, after V lost 2 bases and J lost 8 bases. Germline V gives CDR1 GTSNPN, CDR2 SVGIG (reference sequence). The CDR3 consists of 14 residues. CDR3 loop: CAWSRTSGMDEQFF. The CDR3 DNA reads as TGTGCCTGGAGTCGGACTAGCGGTATGGATGAGCAGTTCTTC.

This chain links TRBV18 with TRBJ2-3; D might be TRBD1 or TRBD2, each matching 6 bases. Trimming took off 3 bases at V and 9 bases at J, with 16 bases between the two ends. The germline gives CDR1 KGHSH, CDR2 LQKENI. The CDR3 covers 14 residues. The CDR3 nucleotides read TGTGCCAGCTCACCCCGGGGGCTGGAGAGCACGCAGTATTTT. This translates into CASSPRGLESTQYF.

In this sample, this clonotype turned up once. The germline gene is not matched at one end of the junction; a read error may be the cause. The V and J genes are TRBV7-8 and TRBJ2-7; D unresolved. Per germline, CDR1 SGHVS and CDR2 FQNEAQ. The CDR3 runs to 14 residues. The CDR3 DNA sequence: TGTGCCAGCAGCCTGAGAGCTAGGAACTACGAGCAGTATTTC. It translates to CASSLRARNYEQYF.

The chain couples TRBV12-3 or TRBV12-4 to TRBJ1-5; TRBD1 agrees at 8 bases. The CDR3 runs to 16 residues. V dropped 4 bases and J dropped 0; count of bases not matched to a gene: 5. The CDR3 sequence is CASSSGTGHSNQPQHF. CDR3 coding DNA: TGTGCCAGCAGTTCAGGGACAGGCCATAGCAATCAGCCCCAGCATTTT.

The chain joins TRBV7-2 to TRBJ1-1; D not certain. Germline assignment: CDR1 SGHTA and CDR2 FQGNSA. V dropped 3 bases and J dropped 3 bases, with 11 bases sitting between them. The CDR3 contains 14 residues. Written as DNA, the CDR3 is TGTGCCAGCAGCTTGTTACATGGGGACACTGAAGCTTTCTTT. This gives the protein CASSLLHGDTEAFF.

The chain carries TRBV27 and TRBJ1-4, with D maybe TRBD1 (5 bases). V was pared by 9 bases and J by 5 bases, with 16 bases between. Germline V gene sequence: CDR1 MNHEY, CDR2 SMNVEV (reference sequence). The CDR3 is 14 residues long. CDR3 loop: CASSQGWGNEKLFF. CDR3 bases: TGTGCCAGTTCCCAGGGATGGGGAAATGAAAAACTGTTTTTT.

The CDR3 nucleotides are TGCGCCAGCAGCTTGGATTCGGCAGCCTATAATTCACCCCTCCACTTT. Encoded protein: CASSLDSAAYNSPLHF. The gene calls are TRBV5-1 and TRBJ1-6; D is ambiguous. The germline CDR1 and CDR2 sequences are SGHRS and YFSETQ. The CDR3 has 16 amino acids. Trimming cost V 0 bases and J 2 bases, with 9 bases left between them.

J is TRBJ2-1 and V is TRBV3-1; tentative D call: TRBD1 (7 bases). Trimming cost V 0 bases and J 5 bases, with 17 bases left between them. The CDR3 runs to 17 residues. The V gene's germline CDR1 is LGHDT and CDR2 YNNKEL (reference sequence). This chain's CDR3 is CASSQDTAGGLNNEQFF. The CDR3 coding sequence is TGTGCCAGCAGCCAAGATACGGCAGGGGGACTTAACAATGAGCAGTTCTTC.